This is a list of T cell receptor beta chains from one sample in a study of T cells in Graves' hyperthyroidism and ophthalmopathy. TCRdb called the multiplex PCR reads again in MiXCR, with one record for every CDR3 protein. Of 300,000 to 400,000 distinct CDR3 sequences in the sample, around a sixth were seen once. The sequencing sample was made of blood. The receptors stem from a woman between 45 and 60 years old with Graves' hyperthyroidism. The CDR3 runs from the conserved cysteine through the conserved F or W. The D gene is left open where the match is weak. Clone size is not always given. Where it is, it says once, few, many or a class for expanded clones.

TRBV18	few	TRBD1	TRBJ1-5	CASSLYRGQGNQPQHF	TGTGCCAGCTCACTATACAGGGGACAGGGCAATCAGCCCCAGCATTTT
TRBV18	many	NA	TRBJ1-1	CASSPSLGAVDTEAFF	TGTGCCAGCTCACCATCCCTCGGGGCAGTAGACACTGAAGCTTTCTTT
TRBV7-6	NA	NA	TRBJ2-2	CASSLASYGELFF	TGTGCCAGCAGCTTAGCTTCGTACGGGGAGCTGTTTTTT
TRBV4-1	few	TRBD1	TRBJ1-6	CASSQTGGYSYNSPLHF	TGCGCCAGCAGCCAGACAGGGGGCTATTCCTATAATTCACCCCTCCACTTT
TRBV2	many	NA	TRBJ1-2	CASSEGQGANGYTF	TGTGCCAGCAGTGAGGGGCAGGGAGCAAATGGCTACACCTTC
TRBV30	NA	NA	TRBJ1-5	CAWSVVGSNQPQHF	TGTGCCTGGAGTGTGGTAGGTAGCAATCAGCCCCAGCATTTT
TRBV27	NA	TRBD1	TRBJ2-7	CASRTGGDNYEQYF	TGTGCCAGCAGGACAGGGGGGGACAACTACGAGCAGTACTTC
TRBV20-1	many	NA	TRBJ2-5	CSARDQGQGTQYF	TGCAGTGCTAGAGATCAGGGCCAAGGGACCCAGTACTTC
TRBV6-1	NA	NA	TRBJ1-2	CASRTPGRLYGYTF	TGTGCCAGCAGAACGCCGGGACGCCTCTATGGCTACACCTTC
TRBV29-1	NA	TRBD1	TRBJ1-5	CSGGQGRNQPQHF	TGCAGCGGGGGACAGGGCCGCAATCAGCCCCAGCATTTT
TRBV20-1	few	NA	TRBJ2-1	CSAPGTLPNEQFF	TGCAGTGCTCCCGGGACACTTCCCAATGAGCAGTTCTTC
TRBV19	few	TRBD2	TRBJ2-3	CASSPLAGEGDTQYF	TGTGCCAGTAGTCCATTGGCGGGGGAAGGGGATACGCAGTATTTT
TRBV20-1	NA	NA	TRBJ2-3	CSVSTGEWEDTQYF	TGCAGTGTCAGTACGGGGGAGTGGGAAGATACGCAGTATTTT
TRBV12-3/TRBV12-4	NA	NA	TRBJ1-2	CASSPQEDYGYTF	TGTGCCAGCAGTCCGCAGGAGGACTATGGCTACACCTTC
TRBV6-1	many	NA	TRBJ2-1	CASSEDINNEQFF	TGTGCCAGCAGTGAGGACATAAACAATGAGCAGTTCTTC
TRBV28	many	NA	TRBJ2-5	CASSRSASQETQYF	TGTGCCAGCAGTAGGTCTGCCAGTCAAGAGACCCAGTACTTC
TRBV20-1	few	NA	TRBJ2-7	CSGRGGLYEQYF	TGCAGTGGGCGGGGCGGGCTCTACGAGCAGTACTTC
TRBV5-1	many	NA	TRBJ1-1	CASSPEDGMNTEAFF	TGCGCCAGCAGCCCGGAGGACGGTATGAACACTGAAGCTTTCTTT
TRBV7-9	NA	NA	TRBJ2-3	CASSLTMDTQYF	TGTGCCAGCAGCTTAACGATGGATACGCAGTATTTT
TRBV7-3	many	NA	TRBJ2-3	CASSYGGEDTQYF	TGTGCCAGCAGCTACGGGGGAGAGGATACGCAGTATTTT
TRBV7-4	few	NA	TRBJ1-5	CASSFIPPGRVSNSGNQPQHF	TGTGCCAGCAGCTTCATTCCCCCAGGGAGGGTGTCCAATTCGGGCAATCAGCCCCAGCATTTT
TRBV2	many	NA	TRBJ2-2	CASRQEAGELFF	TGTGCCAGCAGACAGGAAGCCGGGGAGCTGTTTTTT